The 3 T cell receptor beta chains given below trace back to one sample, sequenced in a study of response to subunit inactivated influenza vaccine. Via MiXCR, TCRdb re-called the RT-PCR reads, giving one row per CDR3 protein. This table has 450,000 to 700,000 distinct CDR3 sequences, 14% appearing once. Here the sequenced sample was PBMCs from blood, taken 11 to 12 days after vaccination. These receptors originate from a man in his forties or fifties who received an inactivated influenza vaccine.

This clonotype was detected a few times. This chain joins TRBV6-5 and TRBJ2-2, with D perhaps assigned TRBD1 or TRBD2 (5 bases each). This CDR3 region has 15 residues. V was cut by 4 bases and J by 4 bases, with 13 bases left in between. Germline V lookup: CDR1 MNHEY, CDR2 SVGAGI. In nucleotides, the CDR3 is TGTGCCAGCAGTTTCCGGGACGTAATCACCGGGGAGCTGTTTTTT. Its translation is CASSFRDVITGELFF.

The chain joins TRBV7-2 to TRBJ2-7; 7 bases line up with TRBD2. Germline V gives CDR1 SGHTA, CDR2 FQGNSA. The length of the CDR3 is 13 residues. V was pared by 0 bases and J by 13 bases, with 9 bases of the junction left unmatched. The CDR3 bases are TGTGCCAGCAGCTTAGCCGGGGGAGGGAGTGGATACTTC. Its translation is CASSLAGGGSGYF.

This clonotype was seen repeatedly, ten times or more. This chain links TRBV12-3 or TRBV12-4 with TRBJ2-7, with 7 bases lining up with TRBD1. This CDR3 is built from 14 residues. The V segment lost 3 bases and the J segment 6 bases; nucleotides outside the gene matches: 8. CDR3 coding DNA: TGTGCCAGCAGTTTGGACAGGCCCCGTTTCGAGCAGTACTTC. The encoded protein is CASSLDRPRFEQYF.